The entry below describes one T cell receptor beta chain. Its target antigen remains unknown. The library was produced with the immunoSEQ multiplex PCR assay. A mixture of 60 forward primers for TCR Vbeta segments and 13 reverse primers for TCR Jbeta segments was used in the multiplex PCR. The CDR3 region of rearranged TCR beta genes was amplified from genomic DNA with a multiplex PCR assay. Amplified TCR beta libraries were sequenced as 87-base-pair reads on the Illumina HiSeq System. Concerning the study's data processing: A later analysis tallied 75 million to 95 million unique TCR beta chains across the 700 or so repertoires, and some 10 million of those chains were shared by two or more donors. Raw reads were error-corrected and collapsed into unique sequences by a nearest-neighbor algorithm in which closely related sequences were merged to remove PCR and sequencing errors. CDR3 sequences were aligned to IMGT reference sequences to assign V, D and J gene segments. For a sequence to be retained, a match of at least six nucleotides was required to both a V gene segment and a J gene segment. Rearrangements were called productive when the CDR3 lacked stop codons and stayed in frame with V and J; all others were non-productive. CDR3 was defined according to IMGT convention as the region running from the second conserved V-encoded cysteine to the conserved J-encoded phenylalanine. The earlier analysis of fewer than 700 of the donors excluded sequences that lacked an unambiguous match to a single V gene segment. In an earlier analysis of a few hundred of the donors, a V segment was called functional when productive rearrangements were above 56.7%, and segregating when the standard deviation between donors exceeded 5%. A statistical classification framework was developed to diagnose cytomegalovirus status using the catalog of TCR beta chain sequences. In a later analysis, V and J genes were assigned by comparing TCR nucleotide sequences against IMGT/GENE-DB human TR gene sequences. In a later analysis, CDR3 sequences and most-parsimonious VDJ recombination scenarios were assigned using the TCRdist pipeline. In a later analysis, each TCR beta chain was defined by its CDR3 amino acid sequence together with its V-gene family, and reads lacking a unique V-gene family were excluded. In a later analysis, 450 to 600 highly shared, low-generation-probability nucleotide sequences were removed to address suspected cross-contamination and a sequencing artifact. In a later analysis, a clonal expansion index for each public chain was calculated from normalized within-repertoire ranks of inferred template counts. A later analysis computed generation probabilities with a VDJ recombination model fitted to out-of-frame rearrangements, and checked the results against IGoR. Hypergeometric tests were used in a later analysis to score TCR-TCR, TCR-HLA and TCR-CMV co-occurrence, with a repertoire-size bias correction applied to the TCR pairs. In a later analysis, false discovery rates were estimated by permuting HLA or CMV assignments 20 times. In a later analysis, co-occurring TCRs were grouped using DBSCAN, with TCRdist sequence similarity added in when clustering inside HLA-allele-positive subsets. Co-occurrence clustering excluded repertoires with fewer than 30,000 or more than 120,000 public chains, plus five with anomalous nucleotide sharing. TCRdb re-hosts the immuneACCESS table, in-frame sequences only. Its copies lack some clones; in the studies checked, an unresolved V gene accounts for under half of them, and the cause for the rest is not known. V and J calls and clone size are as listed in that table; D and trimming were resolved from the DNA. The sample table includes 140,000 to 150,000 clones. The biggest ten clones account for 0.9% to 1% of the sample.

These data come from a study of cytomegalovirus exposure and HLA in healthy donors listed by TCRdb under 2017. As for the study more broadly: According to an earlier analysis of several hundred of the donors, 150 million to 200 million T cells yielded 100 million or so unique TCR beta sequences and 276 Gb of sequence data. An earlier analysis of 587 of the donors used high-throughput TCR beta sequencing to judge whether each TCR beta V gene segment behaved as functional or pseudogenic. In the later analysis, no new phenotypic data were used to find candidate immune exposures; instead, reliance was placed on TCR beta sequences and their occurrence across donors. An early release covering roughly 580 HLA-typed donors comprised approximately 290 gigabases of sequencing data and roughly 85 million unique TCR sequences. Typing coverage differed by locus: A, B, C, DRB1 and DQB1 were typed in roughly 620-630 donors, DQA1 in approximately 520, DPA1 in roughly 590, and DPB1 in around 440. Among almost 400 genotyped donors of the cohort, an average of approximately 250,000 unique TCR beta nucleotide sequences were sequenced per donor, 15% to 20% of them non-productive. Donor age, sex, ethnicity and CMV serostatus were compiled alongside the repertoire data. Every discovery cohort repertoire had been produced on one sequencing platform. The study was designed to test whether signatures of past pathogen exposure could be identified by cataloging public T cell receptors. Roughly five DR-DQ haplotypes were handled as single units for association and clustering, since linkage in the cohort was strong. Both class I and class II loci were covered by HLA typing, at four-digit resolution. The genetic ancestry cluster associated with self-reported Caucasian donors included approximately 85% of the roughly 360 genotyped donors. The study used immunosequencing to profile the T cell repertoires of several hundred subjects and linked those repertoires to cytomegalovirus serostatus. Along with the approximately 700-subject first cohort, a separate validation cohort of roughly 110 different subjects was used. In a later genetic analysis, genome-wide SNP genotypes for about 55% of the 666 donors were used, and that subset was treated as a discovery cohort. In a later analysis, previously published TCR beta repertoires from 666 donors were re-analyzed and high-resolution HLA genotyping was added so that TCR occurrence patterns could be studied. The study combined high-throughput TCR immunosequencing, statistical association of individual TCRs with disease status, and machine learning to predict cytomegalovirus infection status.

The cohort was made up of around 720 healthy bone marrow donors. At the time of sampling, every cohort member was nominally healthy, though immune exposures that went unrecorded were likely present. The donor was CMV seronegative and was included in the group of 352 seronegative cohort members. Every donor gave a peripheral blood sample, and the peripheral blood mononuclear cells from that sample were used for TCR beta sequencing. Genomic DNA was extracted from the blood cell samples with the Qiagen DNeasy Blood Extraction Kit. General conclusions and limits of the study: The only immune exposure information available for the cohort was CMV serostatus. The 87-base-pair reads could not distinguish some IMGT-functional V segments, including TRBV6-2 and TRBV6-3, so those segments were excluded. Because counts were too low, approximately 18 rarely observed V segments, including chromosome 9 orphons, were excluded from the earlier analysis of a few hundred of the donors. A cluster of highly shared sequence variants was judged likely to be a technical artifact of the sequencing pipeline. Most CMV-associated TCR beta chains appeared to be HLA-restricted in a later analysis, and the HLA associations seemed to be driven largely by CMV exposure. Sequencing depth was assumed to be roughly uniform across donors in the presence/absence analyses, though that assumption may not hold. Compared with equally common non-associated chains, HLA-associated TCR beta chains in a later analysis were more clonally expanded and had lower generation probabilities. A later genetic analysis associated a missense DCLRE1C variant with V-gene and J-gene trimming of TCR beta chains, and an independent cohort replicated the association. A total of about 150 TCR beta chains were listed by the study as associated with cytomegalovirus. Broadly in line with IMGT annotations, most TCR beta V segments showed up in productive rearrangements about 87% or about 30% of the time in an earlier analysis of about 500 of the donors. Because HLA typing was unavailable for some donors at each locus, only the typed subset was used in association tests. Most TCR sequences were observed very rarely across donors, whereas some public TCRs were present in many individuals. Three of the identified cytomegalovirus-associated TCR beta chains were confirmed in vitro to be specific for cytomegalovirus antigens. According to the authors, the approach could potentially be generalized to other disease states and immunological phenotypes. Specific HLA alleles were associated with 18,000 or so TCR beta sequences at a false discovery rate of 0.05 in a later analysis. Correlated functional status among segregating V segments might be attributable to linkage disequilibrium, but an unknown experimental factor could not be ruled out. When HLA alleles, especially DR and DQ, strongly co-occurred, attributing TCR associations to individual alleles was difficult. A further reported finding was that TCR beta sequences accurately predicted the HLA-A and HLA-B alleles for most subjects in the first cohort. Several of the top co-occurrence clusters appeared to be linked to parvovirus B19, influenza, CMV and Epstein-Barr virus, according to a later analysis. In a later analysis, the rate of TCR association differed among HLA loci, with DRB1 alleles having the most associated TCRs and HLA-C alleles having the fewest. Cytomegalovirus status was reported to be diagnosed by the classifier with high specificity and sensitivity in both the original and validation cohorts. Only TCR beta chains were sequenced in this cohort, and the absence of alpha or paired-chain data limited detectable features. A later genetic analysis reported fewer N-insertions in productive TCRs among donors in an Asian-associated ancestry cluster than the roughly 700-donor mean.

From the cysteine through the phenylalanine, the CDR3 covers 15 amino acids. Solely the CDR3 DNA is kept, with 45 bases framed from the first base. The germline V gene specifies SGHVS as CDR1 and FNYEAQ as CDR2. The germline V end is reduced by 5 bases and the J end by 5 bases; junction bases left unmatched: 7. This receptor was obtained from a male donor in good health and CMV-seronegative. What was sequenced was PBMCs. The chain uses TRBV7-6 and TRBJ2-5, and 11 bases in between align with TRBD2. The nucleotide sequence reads TGTGCCAGCAGCCTAGTTAGCGGGAGGGATGAGACCCAGTACTTC. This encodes CASSLVSGRDETQYF.